A selection of T cell receptor beta chains follows, all from one sample in a study of cytomegalovirus exposure and HLA in healthy donors. Sequenced by immunoSEQ multiplex PCR; TCRdb stores in-frame clones only, minus some. The table lists fewer than 120,000 clones, around 87% of them singletons. The sequencing sample was made of PBMCs. Source of these receptors: a young woman in good health and CMV-seropositive. Both conserved end residues are part of each CDR3.

v_call,j_call,cdr3_aa
TRBV28,TRBJ1-5,CASRAGDQPQHF
TRBV15,TRBJ1-5,CATSRWAGSDQPQHF
TRBV2,TRBJ1-4,CASRPDSAVSTNEKLFF
TRBV7-9,TRBJ2-5,CASSPGTGGQETQYF
TRBV7-9,TRBJ2-2,CASSRTGGSTGELFF
TRBV29-1,TRBJ2-5,CSVQTSGRALGTQYF
TRBV23-1,TRBJ2-4,CASSQSATRGKNIQYF
TRBV19,TRBJ2-7,CASSMSNEQYF
TRBV27,TRBJ1-3,CASRRTASGNTIYF
TRBV7-9,TRBJ1-3,CASSSRTGAGNTIYF
TRBV30,TRBJ2-7,CAWSKGGITHEQYF
TRBV4-2,TRBJ2-5,CASSQVGQQETQYF
TRBV5-1,TRBJ1-2,CASSLEGFDYGYTF
TRBV19,TRBJ1-5,CASSEGTGRSNQPQHF
TRBV4-2,TRBJ1-2,CASSKPTPPDSNYGYTF
TRBV28,TRBJ2-7,CASSSPATGAYEQYF
TRBV29-1,TRBJ1-1,CSGQLPTGGTEAFF
TRBV4-3,TRBJ1-1,CASSQGGNRVNTEAFF
TRBV19,TRBJ2-7,CATSDRAYEQYF
TRBV7-3,TRBJ2-5,CASSSSRGQYF
TRBV5-1,TRBJ1-1,CASRERGRWTEAFF
TRBV6-6,TRBJ2-5,CASSPAGGWGETQYF
TRBV7-6,TRBJ2-2,CASSTRDTNTGELFF
TRBV19,TRBJ2-3,CASSPGQDVTDTQYF
TRBV16,TRBJ1-1,CASSQSTTNTEAFF
TRBV5-6,TRBJ2-1,CASSFGTYNEQFF
TRBV7-9,TRBJ1-1,CASSLKTGATEAFF
TRBV7-2,TRBJ2-2,CASSLAVAGARGTGELFF
TRBV10-3,TRBJ1-2,CAISAPGGYGYTF
TRBV28,TRBJ2-3,CASLRTSGTDTQYF
TRBV11-2,TRBJ2-1,CASSLEVSGTRIF